The rows below give T cell receptor beta chains drawn from one sample of a study of blood T cell repertoires in COVID-19. Data came from immunoSEQ multiplex PCR; TCRdb stores just in-frame clones and leaves some out. The sample contains approximately 300,000 clones, roughly 90% of which appear only once. The sample consisted of PBMCs or T cells enriched from blood (not recorded which). The receptor set was obtained from a woman in her 30s who had recovered from COVID-19. CDR3s include the opening cysteine and the closing phenylalanine or tryptophan. The D gene is left open where the match is weak. For some rows the clone size is stated as once, few or many, or as a class when expanded; others skip it.

abundance	v_gene	d_gene	j_gene	CDR3nt	CDR3aa
-	TRBV9	-	TRBJ2-2	TGTGCCAGCAGCGGCGGAGGGACTCCCGGGGAGCTGTTTTTT	CASSGGGTPGELFF
-	TRBV28	TRBD1	TRBJ2-3	TGTGCTACCCAAGGACAGGGCATTCCAGATACGCAGTATTTT	CATQGQGIPDTQYF
once	TRBV4-2	TRBD2	TRBJ2-2	TGTGCCAGCAGCGGAGATGGACTAGAAGTCACCGGGGAGCTGTTTTTT	CASSGDGLEVTGELFF
-	TRBV28	TRBD1	TRBJ2-5	TGTGCCAGCAGTTCCTACGAAGGGACAGAGGAGACCCAGTACTTC	CASSSYEGTEETQYF
once	TRBV19	TRBD1	TRBJ1-3	TGTGCCAGTAGTGGGACAGGGAACCCGCTAAACACCATATATTTT	CASSGTGNPLNTIYF
-	TRBV7-9	TRBD1	TRBJ1-5	TGTGCCAGCAGCCCTGACAGGGATCAGCCCCAGCATTTT	CASSPDRDQPQHF
-	TRBV2	-	TRBJ1-2	TGTGCCAGCAGTGCTAGTGGGTCTTATGGCTACACCTTC	CASSASGSYGYTF
-	TRBV24-1	TRBD1	TRBJ2-1	TGTGCCACCAGTGCCGGACAGGGTGGTCGCTACAATGAGCAGTTCTTC	CATSAGQGGRYNEQFF
-	TRBV27	-	TRBJ2-1	TGTGCCAGCGGCCCCAGTCAGGAGCAGTTCTTC	CASGPSQEQFF
-	TRBV28	TRBD1	TRBJ2-3	TGTGCCAGCAGTTCCCCGACAGGGGCTCTGACAGATACGCAGTATTTT	CASSSPTGALTDTQYF
-	TRBV28	-	TRBJ1-5	TGTGCCAGCAGTTTATATGGCGGGCCCCAGCATTTT	CASSLYGGPQHF
-	TRBV27	TRBD1	TRBJ1-3	TGTGCCAGCAGTTTATCAGGCAGGGGGGGAAACACCATATATTTT	CASSLSGRGGNTIYF
once	TRBV30	TRBD1	TRBJ2-1	TGTGCCTGGAGCGCCGGACAGGGGTTCTACAATGAGCAGTTCTTC	CAWSAGQGFYNEQFF
-	TRBV28	TRBD2	TRBJ2-3	TGTGCCAGCAGTTTACCTAGCGGGGGGGCAGATACGCAGTATTTT	CASSLPSGGADTQYF
-	TRBV13	TRBD2	TRBJ2-2	TGTGCCAGCAGCTTAGCCCACCAGCCTAGCGGGAGGGCCGCTGGGGAGCTGTTTTTT	CASSLAHQPSGRAAGELFF
-	TRBV28	-	TRBJ1-2	TGTGCCAGCAGTTTTTCAGGTTCCATTTATGGCTACACCTTC	CASSFSGSIYGYTF
-	TRBV18	TRBD1	TRBJ1-2	TGTGCCAGCTCACCTAACAGGGGGCGCGATAACTATGGCTACACCTTC	CASSPNRGRDNYGYTF
-	TRBV7-2	-	TRBJ1-1	TGTGCCAGCAGCTTAGCGAGGGTCTTTAACACTGAAGCTTTCTTT	CASSLARVFNTEAFF
-	TRBV29-1	-	TRBJ1-2	TGCAGCTTCGGCGGGGGGCGGGATGGCTACACCTTC	CSFGGGRDGYTF
-	TRBV28	-	TRBJ2-1	TGTGCCAGCAACAACGGGGGACGCTCCTACAATGAGCAGTTCTTC	CASNNGGRSYNEQFF
-	TRBV27	-	TRBJ2-5	TGTGCCCCAGGGGGGAGAGAGACCCAGTACTTC	CAPGGRETQYF